A selection of T cell receptor beta chains follows, all from one sample in a study of T cell responses to AZD1222 COVID-19 vaccine. Produced via immunoSEQ multiplex PCR; TCRdb's table is partial and in-frame only. Among approximately 100,000 clones listed, roughly nine tenths were seen once. The material was peripheral blood, obtained 28 days after the second AZD1222 dose. These receptors came from an adult who received the AZD1222 COVID-19 vaccine. The conserved cysteine and the conserved F or W are not part of the CDR3 here. Each record gives: V gene, J gene, CDR3 protein.

TRBV27	TRBJ2-2	ASSFRGTSGYTGELF
TRBV23-1	TRBJ1-2	ASSQIHNEPTVSDGYT
TRBV20-1	TRBJ2-7	SARSGLEQY
TRBV15	TRBJ1-1	ATSRRDRDEAF
TRBV7-9	TRBJ2-2	ASSLGAGTRFTGELF
TRBV6-4	TRBJ2-3	ASSSDRGGPDTQY
TRBV2	TRBJ2-2	ASSTTTPGELF
TRBV7-9	TRBJ1-4	ASSPQGSVKLF
TRBV28	TRBJ2-7	ASSSYGTSGRANEQY
TRBV7-9	TRBJ2-1	ASSLGAGDRKQF
TRBV6-2/TRBV6-3	TRBJ1-5	ASSSLQGGNQPQH
TRBV6-5	TRBJ2-1	ASTDRVSAYNEQF
TRBV4-1	TRBJ1-1	ASSQVKVLLNTEAF
TRBV24-1	TRBJ2-5	ATSDWFGVGGETQY
TRBV2	TRBJ2-7	ASRGHLYEQY
TRBV29-1	TRBJ2-1	SVDLTGTLGSYNEQF
TRBV14	TRBJ2-2	ASSQDLIWLADANTGELF